These T cell receptor beta chains were read from a single sample in a study of shared clonotypes between healthy human individuals. Sequencing was performed with immunoSEQ multiplex PCR; in TCRdb, only in-frame clones are kept and a portion is missing. The data show about 690,000 clones, 90% seen once. Sequenced input: memory CD8+ T cells from PBMCs. Receptors originate from a man between 18 and 29 years old in good health. Some clones in this sample may be carry-over from other donors' samples. Each CDR3 is given without its conserved first and last residue. Some rows have no size entry. The others give once, few or many, or a class for an expanded clone.

v_call clone_size cdr3_aa
TRBV7-6 - ASSSALAEAF
TRBV5-1 - ASSFNQGEPSYNEQF
TRBV5-1 - ASSLERPYEQY
TRBV6-5 once ASTTGLAYNEQF
TRBV29-1 - SVRTTGELF
TRBV11-2 - ASSFASSYEQY
TRBV27 once ASSWTGATSEQY
TRBV29-1 - SVVPGGFIAEAF
TRBV5-1 once ASSLARASGNPYEQF
TRBV28 - ASRRDPEEALNNQPQH
TRBV7-9 once ASSSTAGGPSDTQY
TRBV7-9 many ASSLVGVGQPQH
TRBV19 once ASSIGSREGYEQY
TRBV27 - ASSLSVEGNTEAF
TRBV27 - ASTGTGENTQY
TRBV25-1 - ASGSSYEQY
TRBV4-1 - ASSQAWTGYQPQH
TRBV6-6 - ASSYSRRGTAF
TRBV2 - ASSDRGNYEQY
TRBV27 - ASSLQGGTGELF
TRBV9 - ASSGNRLQDEQF
TRBV6-6 - ASSYSSGGAGELF
TRBV21-1 - ASSRKGLSVTGELF
TRBV6-5 - ASSTGNNQPQH
TRBV7-9 - ASSHQETQY
TRBV27 - ASSTDSSHAYNEQF
TRBV6-5 - ASSATGTAYGYT
TRBV28 once ASSPTGSTQY
TRBV10-1 - ASSFCRLGFYSNQPQH
TRBV27 - ASSLGATYEQY
TRBV6-5 - ASSYGQGTEAF
TRBV7-9 - ASSPTGYSDYEQY
TRBV30 - AWSVKGNIQY
TRBV5-6 - ASSPGQGSTEAF
TRBV19 - ASSIGSVNTEAF
TRBV29-1 - SVEDRLAGTGELF
TRBV28 - ASSFNRGAAEELF
TRBV7-9 - ASSYETEYYEQY
TRBV7-2 - ASSPVLFGVKTGELF
TRBV9 once ASSAPGRGGELF
TRBV28 - ASKWLAGVGEQF
TRBV18 - ASSPQNHNEQF
TRBV13 - ASSTSAGQIGNEQF
TRBV5-6 - ASSYRDPRSNEQF
TRBV4-1 - ASSQDRSGQGGIETQY
TRBV27 - ASSLLPSYEQY